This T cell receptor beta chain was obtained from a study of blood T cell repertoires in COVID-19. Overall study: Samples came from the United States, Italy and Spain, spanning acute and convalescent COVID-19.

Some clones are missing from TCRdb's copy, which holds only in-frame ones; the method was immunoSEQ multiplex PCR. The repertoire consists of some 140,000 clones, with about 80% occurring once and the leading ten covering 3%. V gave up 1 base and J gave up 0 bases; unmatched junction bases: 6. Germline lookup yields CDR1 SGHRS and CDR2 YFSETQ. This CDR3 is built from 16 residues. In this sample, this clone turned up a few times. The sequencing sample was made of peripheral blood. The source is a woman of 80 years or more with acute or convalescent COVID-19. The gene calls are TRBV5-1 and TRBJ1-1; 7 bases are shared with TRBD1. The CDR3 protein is CASSLFSTGLNTEAFF. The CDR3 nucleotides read TGCGCCAGCAGCTTGTTCTCGACAGGGTTGAACACTGAAGCTTTCTTT.